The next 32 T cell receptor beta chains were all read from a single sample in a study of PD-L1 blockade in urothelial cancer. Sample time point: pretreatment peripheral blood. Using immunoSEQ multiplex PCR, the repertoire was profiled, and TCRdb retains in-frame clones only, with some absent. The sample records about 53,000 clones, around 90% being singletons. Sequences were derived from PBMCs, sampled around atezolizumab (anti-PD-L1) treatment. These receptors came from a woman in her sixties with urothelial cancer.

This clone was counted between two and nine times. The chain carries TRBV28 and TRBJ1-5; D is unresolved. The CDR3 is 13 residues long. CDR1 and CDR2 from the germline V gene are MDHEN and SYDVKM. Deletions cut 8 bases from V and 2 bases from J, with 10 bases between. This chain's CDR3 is CASSWEGNQPQHF. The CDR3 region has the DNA TGTGCCAGCTCCTGGGAGGGCAATCAGCCCCAGCATTTT.

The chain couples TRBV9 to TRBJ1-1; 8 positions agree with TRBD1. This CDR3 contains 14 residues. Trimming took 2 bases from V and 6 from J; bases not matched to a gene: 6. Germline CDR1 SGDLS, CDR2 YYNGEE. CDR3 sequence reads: CASSVTGDYAEAFF. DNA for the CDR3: TGTGCCAGCAGCGTGACAGGGGATTACGCTGAAGCTTTCTTT.

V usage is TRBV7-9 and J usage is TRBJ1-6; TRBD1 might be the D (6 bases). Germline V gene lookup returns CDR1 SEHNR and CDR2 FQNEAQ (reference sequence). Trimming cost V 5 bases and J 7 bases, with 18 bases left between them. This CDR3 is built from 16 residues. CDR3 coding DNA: TGTGCCAGCAGCCGGCATGTGACAGGAGGAAATTCACCCCTCCACTTT. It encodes CASSRHVTGGNSPLHF. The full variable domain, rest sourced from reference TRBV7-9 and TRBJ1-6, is DTGVSQNPRHKITKRGQNVTFRCDPISEHNRLYWYRQTLGQGPEFLTYFQNEAQLEKSRLLSDRFSAERPKGSFSTLEIQRTEQGDSAMYLCASSRHVTGGNSPLHFGNGTRLTVT.

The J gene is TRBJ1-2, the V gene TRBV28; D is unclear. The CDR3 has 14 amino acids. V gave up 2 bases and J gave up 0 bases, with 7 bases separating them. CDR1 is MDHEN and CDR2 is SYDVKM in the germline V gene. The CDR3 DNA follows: TGTGCCAGCAGTTTAACAGAAGCTAACTATGGCTACACCTTC. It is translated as CASSLTEANYGYTF.

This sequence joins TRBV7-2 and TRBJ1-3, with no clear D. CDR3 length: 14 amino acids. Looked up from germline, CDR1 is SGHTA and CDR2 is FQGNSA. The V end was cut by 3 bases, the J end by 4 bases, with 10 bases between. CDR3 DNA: TGTGCCAGCAGCTTGGCCCACCTCGGAAACACCATATATTTT. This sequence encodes CASSLAHLGNTIYF.

CDR3 sequence reads: CASSLNSGTGWHF. CDR3 in DNA: TGTGCCAGCAGCTTAAATAGTGGGACAGGGTGGCATTTT. The chain recombines TRBV7-9 with TRBJ1-5, with TRBD1 identical over 9 bases. This CDR3 spans 13 amino acids. The V gene's germline CDR1 is SEHNR and CDR2 FQNEAQ (reference sequence). Trimming took 2 bases from V and 15 from J; bases not matched to a gene: 8.

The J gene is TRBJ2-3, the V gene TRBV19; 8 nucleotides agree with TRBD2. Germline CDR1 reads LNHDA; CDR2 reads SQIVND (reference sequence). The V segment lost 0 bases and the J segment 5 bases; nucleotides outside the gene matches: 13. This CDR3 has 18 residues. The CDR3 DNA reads TGTGCCAGTAGTATAGACGGAATAGCGGGAAGAGCCAGAGATACGCAGTATTTT. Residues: CASSIDGIAGRARDTQYF.

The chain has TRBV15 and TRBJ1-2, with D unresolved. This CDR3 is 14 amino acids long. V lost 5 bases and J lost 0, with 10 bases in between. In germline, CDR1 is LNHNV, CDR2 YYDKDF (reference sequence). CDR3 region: CATSGGLANYGYTF. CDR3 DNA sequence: TGTGCCACCAGCGGAGGATTAGCTAACTATGGCTACACCTTC.

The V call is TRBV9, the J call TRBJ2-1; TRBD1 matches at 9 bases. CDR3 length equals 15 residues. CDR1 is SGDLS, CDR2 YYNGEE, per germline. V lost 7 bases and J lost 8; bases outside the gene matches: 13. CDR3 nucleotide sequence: TGTGCCAGCCATAGGGGACAGGGTTTCATCTATGAGCAGTTCTTC. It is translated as CASHRGQGFIYEQFF.

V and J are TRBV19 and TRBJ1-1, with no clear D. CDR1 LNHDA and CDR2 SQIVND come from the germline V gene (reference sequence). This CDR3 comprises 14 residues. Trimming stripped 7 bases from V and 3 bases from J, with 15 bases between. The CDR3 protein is CASTPRWADTEAFF. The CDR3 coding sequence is TGTGCCAGTACCCCCCGATGGGCAGACACTGAAGCTTTCTTT.

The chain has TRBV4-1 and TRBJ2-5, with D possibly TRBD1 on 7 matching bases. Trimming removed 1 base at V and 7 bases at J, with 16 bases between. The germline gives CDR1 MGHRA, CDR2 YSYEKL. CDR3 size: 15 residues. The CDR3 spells CASSQGSQGGRTQYF. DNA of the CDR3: TGCGCCAGCAGCCAAGGTTCTCAGGGGGGACGGACCCAGTACTTC.

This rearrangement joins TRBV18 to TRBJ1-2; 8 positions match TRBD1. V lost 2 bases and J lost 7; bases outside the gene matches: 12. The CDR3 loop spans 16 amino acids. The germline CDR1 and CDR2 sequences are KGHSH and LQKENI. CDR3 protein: CASSPAYRTGMIGYTF. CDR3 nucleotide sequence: TGTGCCAGCTCACCAGCGTATAGGACAGGGATGATTGGCTACACCTTC.

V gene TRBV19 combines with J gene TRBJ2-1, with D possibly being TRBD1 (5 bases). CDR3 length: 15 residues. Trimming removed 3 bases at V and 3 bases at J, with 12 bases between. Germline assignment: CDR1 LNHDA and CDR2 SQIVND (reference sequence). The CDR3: CASSIQGQGYNEQFF. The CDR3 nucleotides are TGTGCCAGTAGTATTCAGGGCCAGGGCTACAATGAGCAGTTCTTC.

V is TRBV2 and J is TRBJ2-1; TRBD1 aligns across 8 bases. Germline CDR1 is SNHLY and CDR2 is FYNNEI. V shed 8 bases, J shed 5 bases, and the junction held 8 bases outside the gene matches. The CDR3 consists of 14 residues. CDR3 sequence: CASFTGQVNNEQFF. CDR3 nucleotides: TGTGCCAGCTTTACGGGACAGGTGAACAATGAGCAGTTCTTC.

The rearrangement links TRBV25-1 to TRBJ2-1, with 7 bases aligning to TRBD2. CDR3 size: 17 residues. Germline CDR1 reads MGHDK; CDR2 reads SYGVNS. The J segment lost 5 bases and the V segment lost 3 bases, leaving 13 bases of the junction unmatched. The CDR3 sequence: CASSDRPWAGVNNEQFF. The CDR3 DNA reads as TGTGCCAGCAGTGACCGCCCTTGGGCGGGGGTTAACAATGAGCAGTTCTTC.

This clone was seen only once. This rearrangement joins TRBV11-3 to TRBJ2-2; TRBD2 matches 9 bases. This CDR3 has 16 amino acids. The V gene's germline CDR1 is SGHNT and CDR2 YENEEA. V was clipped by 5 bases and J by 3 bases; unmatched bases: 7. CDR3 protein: CASSTGTSRYTGELFF. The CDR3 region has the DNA TGTGCCAGCAGCACGGGGACTAGCAGATACACCGGGGAGCTGTTTTTT.

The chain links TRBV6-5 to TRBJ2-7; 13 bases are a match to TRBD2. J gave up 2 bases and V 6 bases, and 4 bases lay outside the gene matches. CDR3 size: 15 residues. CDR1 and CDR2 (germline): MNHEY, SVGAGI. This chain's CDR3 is CASRLGLAGAYEQYF. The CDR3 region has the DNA TGTGCCAGCAGATTAGGACTAGCGGGAGCCTACGAGCAGTACTTC.

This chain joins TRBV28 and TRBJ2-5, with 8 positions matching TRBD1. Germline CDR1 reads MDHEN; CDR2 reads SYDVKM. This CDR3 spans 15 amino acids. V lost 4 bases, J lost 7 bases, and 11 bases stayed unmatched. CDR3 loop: CASSSVTGARGTQYF. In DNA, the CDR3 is TGTGCCAGCAGTTCGGTGACAGGGGCGCGGGGGACCCAGTACTTC.

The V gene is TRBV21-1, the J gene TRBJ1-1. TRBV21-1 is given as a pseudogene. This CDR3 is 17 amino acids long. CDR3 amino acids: CASSKVGNQGTITEAFF. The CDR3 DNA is TGTGCCAGCAGCAAAGTCGGTAATCAGGGGACTATCACTGAAGCTTTCTTT.

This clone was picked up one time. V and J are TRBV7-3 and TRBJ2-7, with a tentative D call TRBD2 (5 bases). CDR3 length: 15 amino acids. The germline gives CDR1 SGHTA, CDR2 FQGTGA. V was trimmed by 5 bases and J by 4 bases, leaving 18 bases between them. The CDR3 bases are TGTGCCAGCAGCGAAGGAGGTGGTAGGGCTTACGAGCAGTACTTC. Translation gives CASSEGGGRAYEQYF.

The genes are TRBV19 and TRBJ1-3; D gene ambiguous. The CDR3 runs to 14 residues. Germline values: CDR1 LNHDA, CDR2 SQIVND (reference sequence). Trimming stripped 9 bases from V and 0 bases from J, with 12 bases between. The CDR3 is CASHHTSSGNTIYF. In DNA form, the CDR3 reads TGTGCCAGCCACCACACCAGCTCTGGAAACACCATATATTTT.

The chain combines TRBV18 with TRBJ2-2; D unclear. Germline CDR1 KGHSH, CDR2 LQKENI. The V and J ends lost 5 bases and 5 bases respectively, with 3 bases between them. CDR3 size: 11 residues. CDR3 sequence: CASSATGELFF. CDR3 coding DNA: TGTGCCAGCTCAGCGACCGGGGAGCTGTTTTTT. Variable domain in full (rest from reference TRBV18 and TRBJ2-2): NAGVMQNPRHLVRRRGQEARLRCSPMKGHSHVYWYRQLPEEGLKFMVYLQKENIIDESGMPKERFSAEFPKEGPSILRIQQVVRGDSAAYFCASSATGELFFGEGSRLTVL.

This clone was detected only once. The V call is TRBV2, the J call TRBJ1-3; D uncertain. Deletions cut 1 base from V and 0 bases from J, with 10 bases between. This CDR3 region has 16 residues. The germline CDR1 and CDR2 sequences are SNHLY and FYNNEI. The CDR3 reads CASSEGFISSGNTIYF. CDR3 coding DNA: TGTGCCAGCAGTGAAGGCTTCATCAGCTCTGGAAACACCATATATTTT. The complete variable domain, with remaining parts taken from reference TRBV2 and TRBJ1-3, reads EPEVTQTPSHQVTQMGQEVILRCVPISNHLYFYWYRQILGQKVEFLVSFYNNEISEKSEIFDDQFSVERPDGSNFTLKIRSTKLEDSAMYFCASSEGFISSGNTIYFGEGSWLTVV.

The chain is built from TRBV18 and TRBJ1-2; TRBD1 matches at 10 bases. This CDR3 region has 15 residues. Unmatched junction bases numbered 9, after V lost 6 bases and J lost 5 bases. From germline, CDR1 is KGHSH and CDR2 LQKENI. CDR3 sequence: CASSAPGQGIYGYTF. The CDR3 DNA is TGTGCCAGCTCGGCTCCGGGACAGGGGATATATGGCTACACCTTC.

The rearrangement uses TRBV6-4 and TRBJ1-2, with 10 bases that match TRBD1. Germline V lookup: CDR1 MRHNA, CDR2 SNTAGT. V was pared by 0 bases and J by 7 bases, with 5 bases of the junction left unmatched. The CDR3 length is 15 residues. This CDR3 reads CASSDSGTGDSGYTF. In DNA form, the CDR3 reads TGTGCCAGCAGTGACTCTGGGACAGGGGATTCTGGCTACACCTTC.

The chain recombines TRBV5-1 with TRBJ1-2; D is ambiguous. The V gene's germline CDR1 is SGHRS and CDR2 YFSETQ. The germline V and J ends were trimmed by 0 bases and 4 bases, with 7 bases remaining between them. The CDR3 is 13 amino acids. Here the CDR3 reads CASSLDSSYGYTF. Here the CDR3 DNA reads TGCGCCAGCAGCTTGGACTCAAGCTATGGCTACACCTTC.

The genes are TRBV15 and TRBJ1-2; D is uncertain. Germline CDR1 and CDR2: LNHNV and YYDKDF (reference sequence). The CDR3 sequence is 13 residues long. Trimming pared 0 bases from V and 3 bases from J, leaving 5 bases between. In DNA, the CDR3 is TGTGCCACCAGCAGAGATCGAGACTATGGCTACACCTTC. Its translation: CATSRDRDYGYTF.

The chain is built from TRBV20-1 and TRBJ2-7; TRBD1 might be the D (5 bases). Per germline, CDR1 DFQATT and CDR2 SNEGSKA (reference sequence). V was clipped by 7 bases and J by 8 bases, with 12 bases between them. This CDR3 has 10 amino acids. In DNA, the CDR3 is TGCAGTGTTGACAGACCCCAGCAGTACTTC. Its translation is CSVDRPQQYF.

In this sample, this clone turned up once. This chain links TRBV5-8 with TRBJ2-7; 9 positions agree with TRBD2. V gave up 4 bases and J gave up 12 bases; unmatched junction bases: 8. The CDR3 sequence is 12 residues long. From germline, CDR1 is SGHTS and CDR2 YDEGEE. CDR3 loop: CASSSLAGWRYF. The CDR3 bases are TGTGCCAGCAGCAGCCTAGCGGGATGGCGGTACTTC.

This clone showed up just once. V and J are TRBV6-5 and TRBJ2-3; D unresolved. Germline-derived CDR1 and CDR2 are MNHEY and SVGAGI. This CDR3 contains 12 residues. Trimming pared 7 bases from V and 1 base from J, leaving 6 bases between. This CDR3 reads CASTSGTDTQYF. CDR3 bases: TGTGCCAGCACCTCGGGCACAGATACGCAGTATTTT.

The CDR3 DNA is TGTGCCAGTACCACCGAAGCCGGGGAAAAACTGTTTTTT. It is translated as CASTTEAGEKLFF. The gene calls are TRBV19 and TRBJ1-4; D unclear. The CDR3 loop spans 13 amino acids. V was clipped by 7 bases and J by 8 bases, with 14 bases between them. Germline CDR1 reads LNHDA; CDR2 reads SQIVND (reference sequence).

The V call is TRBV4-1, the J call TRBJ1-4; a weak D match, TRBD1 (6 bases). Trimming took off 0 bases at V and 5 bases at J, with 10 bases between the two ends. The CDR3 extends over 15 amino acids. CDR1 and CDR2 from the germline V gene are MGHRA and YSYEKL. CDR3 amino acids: CASSQDRGGNEKLFF. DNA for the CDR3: TGCGCCAGCAGCCAAGACAGGGGTGGAAATGAAAAACTGTTTTTT.